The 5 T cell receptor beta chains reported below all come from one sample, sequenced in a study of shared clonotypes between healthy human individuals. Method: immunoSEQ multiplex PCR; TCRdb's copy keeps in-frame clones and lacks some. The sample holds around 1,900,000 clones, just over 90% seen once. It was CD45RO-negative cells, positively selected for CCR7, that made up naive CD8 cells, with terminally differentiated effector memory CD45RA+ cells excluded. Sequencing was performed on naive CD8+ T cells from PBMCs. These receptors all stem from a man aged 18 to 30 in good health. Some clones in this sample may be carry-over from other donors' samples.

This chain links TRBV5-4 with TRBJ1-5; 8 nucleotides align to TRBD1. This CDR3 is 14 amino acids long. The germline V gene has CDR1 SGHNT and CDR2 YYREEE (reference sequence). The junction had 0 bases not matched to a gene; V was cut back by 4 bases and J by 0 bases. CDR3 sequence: CASSDRGSNQPQHF. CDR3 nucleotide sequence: TGTGCCAGCAGCGACAGGGGTAGCAATCAGCCCCAGCATTTT.

Here the CDR3 reads CASSLSFRGLVGDQPQHF. As DNA, the CDR3 is TGTGCCAGCAGTTTATCGTTCAGGGGGCTCGTTGGGGATCAGCCCCAGCATTTT. The genes are TRBV27 and TRBJ1-5, with 8 bases fitting TRBD1. With V trimmed by 0 bases and J by 5 bases, 12 bases remained unmatched. Germline loops: CDR1 MNHEY, CDR2 SMNVEV (reference sequence). The CDR3 runs 18 residues.

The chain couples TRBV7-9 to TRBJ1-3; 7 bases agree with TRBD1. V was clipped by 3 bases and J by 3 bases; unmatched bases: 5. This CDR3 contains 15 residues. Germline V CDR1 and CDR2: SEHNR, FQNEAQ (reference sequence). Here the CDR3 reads CASSFPDRDGNTIYF. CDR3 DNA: TGTGCCAGCAGCTTCCCCGACAGGGATGGAAACACCATATATTTT.

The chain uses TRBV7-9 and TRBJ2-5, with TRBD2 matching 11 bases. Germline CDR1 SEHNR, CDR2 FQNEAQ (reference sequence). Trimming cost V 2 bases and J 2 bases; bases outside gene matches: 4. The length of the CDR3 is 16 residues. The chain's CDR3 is CASSLSRLAGQETQYF. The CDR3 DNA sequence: TGTGCCAGCAGCTTATCGCGACTAGCGGGACAAGAGACCCAGTACTTC.

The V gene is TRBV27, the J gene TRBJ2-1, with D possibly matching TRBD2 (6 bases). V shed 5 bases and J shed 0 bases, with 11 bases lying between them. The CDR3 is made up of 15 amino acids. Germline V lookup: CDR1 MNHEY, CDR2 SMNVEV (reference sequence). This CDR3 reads CASSRLASSYNEQFF. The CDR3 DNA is TGTGCCAGCAGTCGCCTAGCGAGCTCCTACAATGAGCAGTTCTTC.